The present TCR beta chain was sequenced within a study of OX40 agonist ivuxolimab in advanced cancers. V was shortened by 7 bases and J by 1 base, with 17 bases between the two germline ends. Germline CDR1 is MDHEN and CDR2 is SYDVKM. The CDR3 is 16 amino acids. Sequenced by immunoSEQ multiplex PCR; TCRdb stores in-frame clones only, minus some. The sample consists of fewer than 70,000 clones, more than 65% of them appearing once. The chain combines TRBV28 with TRBJ1-3; TRBD1 is a possible D gene (6 bases). This TCR came from an adult with an advanced solid tumor such as melanoma, head and neck, liver or kidney cancer. The sample consisted of CD4+ or CD8+ T cells sorted from blood, taken in a trial of the OX40 agonist ivuxolimab. CDR3 region: CASNRRGQGSGNTIYF. CDR3 coding DNA: TGTGCCAGCAACCGACGGGGGCAAGGGTCTGGAAACACCATATATTTT.